The 12 T cell receptor beta chains below all came from one sample that was sequenced in a study of shared clonotypes between healthy human individuals. The assay was immunoSEQ multiplex PCR, and TCRdb's table has in-frame clones only and misses some. The table has some 580,000 clones, nearly 98% seen once. The naive CD8 fraction comprised CD45RO-negative cells positively selected for CCR7 and excluded terminally differentiated effector memory CD45RA+ cells. Material for sequencing was naive CD8+ T cells sorted from blood. The receptors here all came from a man aged 30-40 years in good health.

This chain joins TRBV5-1 and TRBJ1-2; 8 bases fit TRBD1. The CDR3 length is 14 residues. CDR1 SGHRS and CDR2 YFSETQ come from the germline V gene. V lost 6 bases to trimming and J lost 6 bases; unmatched junction nucleotides: 10. The CDR3 spells CASNIAQGADGYTF. In DNA, the CDR3 is TGCGCCAGCAACATAGCGCAGGGGGCAGATGGCTACACCTTC.

The V call is TRBV27, the J call TRBJ2-1, with a possible D match to TRBD1 (5 bases). The germline V gene has CDR1 MNHEY and CDR2 SMNVEV (reference sequence). The CDR3 totals 15 residues. Trimming removed 5 bases at V and 3 bases at J, with 14 bases between. The CDR3 DNA follows: TGTGCCAGCAGTGGAATCGGACACCTCTACAATGAGCAGTTCTTC. Its translation is CASSGIGHLYNEQFF.

The gene calls are TRBV4-1 and TRBJ2-2; D is uncertain. V lost 3 bases, J lost 5 bases, and 13 bases lay in between. Germline lookup yields CDR1 MGHRA and CDR2 YSYEKL. CDR3 length: 15 residues. The CDR3 loop reads CASSQTRGSTGELFF. The CDR3 DNA is TGCGCCAGCAGCCAGACGAGAGGCTCGACCGGGGAGCTGTTTTTT.

The chain joins TRBV25-1 to TRBJ1-2; no reliable D call. CDR1 and CDR2 (germline): MGHDK, SYGVNS. V was clipped by 3 bases and J by 2 bases, with 10 bases between them. The CDR3 is 14 amino acids. The CDR3 DNA sequence: TGTGCCAGCAGTGAGGCAGGACTAAACTATGGCTACACCTTC. Protein sequence: CASSEAGLNYGYTF.

In this sample, this clone turned up once. V gene TRBV28 combines with J gene TRBJ2-1; TRBD1 is a possible D gene (8 bases). The CDR3 has 21 residues. CDR1 and CDR2 (germline): MDHEN, SYDVKM. Trimming took off 4 bases at V and 7 bases at J, with 35 bases between the two ends. The CDR3 bases are TGTGCCAGCAGTTCTCCTTGGACAGGGTCGGAGAACGGGAGGATTAATAATGAGCAGTTCTTC. Translating it yields CASSSPWTGSENGRINNEQFF. Full variable domain (remainder filled in from reference TRBV28 and TRBJ2-1): DVKVTQSSRYLVKRTGEKVFLECVQDMDHENMFWYRQDPGLGLRLIYFSYDVKMKEKGDIPEGYSVSREKKERFSLILESASTNQTSMYLCASSSPWTGSENGRINNEQFFGPGTRLTVL.

The chain recombines TRBV6-5 with TRBJ1-1; D possibly corresponds to TRBD1 (6 bases). V shed 5 bases and J shed 6 bases, with 13 bases lying between them. This CDR3 contains 13 residues. CDR1 is MNHEY and CDR2 is SVGAGI in the germline V gene. CDR3 region: CASSAQGLSEAFF. The CDR3 DNA follows: TGTGCCAGCAGTGCCCAGGGGTTGTCTGAAGCTTTCTTT.

In its sample, this clone was seen once. The CDR3 region has the DNA TGTGCCAGCAGCTCCCTCTCGGGGGGAAGAGAGACCCAGTACTTC. The encoded protein is CASSSLSGGRETQYF. This chain uses TRBV7-9 with TRBJ2-5, with 7 bases that match TRBD2. Losses at the gene ends were 4 bases for V and 4 bases for J; bases not matched to a gene: 9. CDR1 SEHNR and CDR2 FQNEAQ come from the germline V gene (reference sequence). The CDR3 is 15 residues long. Full variable domain (outside the CDR3, taken from reference TRBV7-9 and TRBJ2-5): DTGVSQNPRHKITKRGQNVTFRCDPISEHNRLYWYRQTLGQGPEFLTYFQNEAQLEKSRLLSDRFSAERPKGSFSTLEIQRTEQGDSAMYLCASSSLSGGRETQYFGPGTRLLVL.

This chain links TRBV4-3 with TRBJ2-3, with 10 bases identical to TRBD2. The germline V gene encodes CDR1 LGHNA and CDR2 YSLEER. This CDR3 is 15 amino acids long. V trimming: 6 bases; J trimming: 3 bases; junction bases outside the gene matches: 6. The CDR3 protein is CASSQQREGTDTQYF. The CDR3 coding sequence is TGCGCCAGCAGTCAACAGCGGGAGGGGACAGATACGCAGTATTTT.

The chain combines TRBV9 with TRBJ2-2; D is perhaps TRBD2 (6 bases). CDR1 is SGDLS and CDR2 is YYNGEE in the germline V gene. The CDR3 loop spans 17 amino acids. V lost 0 bases to trimming and J lost 3 bases, with 15 bases between them. For the CDR3, the DNA is TGTGCCAGCAGCGTAGCTACTGGCAGGGAGGACACCGGGGAGCTGTTTTTT. It encodes CASSVATGREDTGELFF.

Comment on this clone: Other DNA sequences in this specimen translate into the identical CDR3. V usage is TRBV29-1 and J usage is TRBJ2-1, with 10 bases matching TRBD2. The V gene's germline CDR1 is SQVTM and CDR2 ANQGSEA. Trimming removed 4 bases from V and 2 bases from J; junction bases left unmatched: 5. The CDR3 length is 15 residues. DNA of the CDR3: TGCAGCGTTGGGGGGCTAGCGGGAGCCTACAATGAGCAGTTCTTC. This translates into CSVGGLAGAYNEQFF.

V gene TRBV27 combines with J gene TRBJ2-7; TRBD2 agrees at 7 bases. The V segment lost 6 bases and the J segment 6 bases; nucleotides outside the gene matches: 14. Germline-derived CDR1 and CDR2 are MNHEY and SMNVEV (reference sequence). The CDR3 covers 15 residues. The CDR3 spells CASSIGSAGYFEQYF. Here the CDR3 DNA reads TGTGCCAGCAGCATAGGCTCAGCGGGATATTTCGAGCAGTACTTC.

About this clone: The sample holds other DNA sequences that translate to the same CDR3. The chain employs TRBV19 and TRBJ2-1, with a possible D match to TRBD2 (5 bases). CDR1 LNHDA and CDR2 SQIVND come from the germline V gene (reference sequence). Trimming shortened V by 3 bases and J by 0 bases, and 9 bases separated the two germline ends. There are 15 residues in the CDR3. Here the CDR3 reads CASSILGSSYNEQFF. The CDR3 DNA reads as TGTGCCAGTAGTATTTTGGGGAGCTCCTACAATGAGCAGTTCTTC.